The rows below give T cell receptor beta chains drawn from one sample of a study of OX40 agonist ivuxolimab in advanced cancers. Assay used: immunoSEQ multiplex PCR; TCRdb lists only in-frame clones, some missing. Of around 80,000 clones in the sample, 89% are singletons; the top ten hold approximately 0.2%. This specimen consisted of CD4+ or CD8+ T cells sorted from blood, obtained in a trial of the OX40 agonist ivuxolimab. The receptors here all came from an adult with an advanced solid tumor such as melanoma, head and neck, liver or kidney cancer. Each CDR3 is given with its conserved first and last residue. The order of the fields is CDR3 length, V gene, J gene, clone size, D gene, CDR3 protein, CDR3 DNA. A D gene is named only where the DNA matches it firmly. Clone size, where shown, is once, few, many, or a class for clones that have expanded.

14,TRBV4-1,TRBJ1-2,.,TRBD1,CASSLGDRDYGYTF,TGCGCCAGCAGCCTAGGGGACAGGGACTATGGCTACACCTTC
16,TRBV5-4,TRBJ2-1,.,TRBD2,CASSSPGTITYNEQFF,TGTGCCAGCAGCTCGCCGGGGACTATTACCTACAATGAGCAGTTCTTC
15,TRBV4-1,TRBJ2-5,once,.,CASSQVAAGRETQYF,TGCGCCAGCAGCCAAGTGGCGGCAGGGAGGGAGACCCAGTACTTC
17,TRBV7-7,TRBJ2-1,.,.,CASSSFLGKTSPNEQFF,TGTGCCAGCAGCTCTTTTTTAGGGAAAACTAGTCCCAATGAGCAGTTCTTC
14,TRBV7-9,TRBJ2-3,.,.,CASSLAGSTDTQYF,TGTGCCAGCAGCTTAGCGGGCAGCACAGATACGCAGTATTTT
14,TRBV6-1,TRBJ1-4,.,.,CASKILATNEKLFF,TGTGCCAGCAAGATACTTGCAACTAATGAAAAACTGTTTTTT
11,TRBV7-6,TRBJ2-5,once,.,CASRIRETQYF,TGTGCCAGCAGAATTAGGGAGACCCAGTACTTC
14,TRBV5-1,TRBJ1-4,.,TRBD1,CASSVDRGGEKLFF,TGCGCCAGCAGCGTGGACAGGGGGGGAGAAAAACTGTTTTTT
13,TRBV4-1,TRBJ1-1,.,.,CASSLTVGEVAFF,TGCGCCAGCAGCCTGACCGTGGGGGAGGTGGCTTTCTTT
13,TRBV29-1,TRBJ2-7,.,TRBD2,CSVKDTGGYEQYF,TGCAGCGTTAAAGACACGGGAGGATACGAGCAGTACTTC
15,TRBV7-9,TRBJ2-1,once,TRBD2,CASSPAALAVNEQFF,TGTGCCAGCAGCCCCGCCGCCCTAGCGGTGAATGAGCAGTTCTTC
16,TRBV18,TRBJ2-7,.,TRBD2,CASSPPTGRAFYEQYF,TGTGCCAGCTCACCACCGACGGGGAGGGCCTTCTACGAGCAGTACTTC
15,TRBV6-5,TRBJ2-1,.,.,CASTAMGQRAGGQFF,TGTGCCAGCACCGCAATGGGACAGCGCGCGGGGGGGCAGTTCTTC
14,TRBV29-1,TRBJ2-3,.,.,CSMGLGTSTDTQYF,TGCAGCATGGGTCTGGGGACTAGCACAGATACGCAGTATTTT
17,TRBV7-9,TRBJ1-6,.,.,CASSLGAGARGGSPLHF,TGTGCCAGCAGCTTAGGAGCGGGAGCCCGGGGAGGATCACCCCTCCACTTT
13,TRBV5-4,TRBJ1-1,few,.,CASSLGENTEAFF,TGTGCCAGCAGCTTGGGGGAGAACACTGAAGCTTTCTTT
14,TRBV5-1,TRBJ1-1,.,TRBD1,CASSFRQGDTEAFF,TGCGCCAGCAGCTTCAGACAGGGCGACACTGAAGCTTTCTTT
14,TRBV6-1,TRBJ1-1,.,.,CASSEGLGAREAFF,TGTGCCAGCAGTGAAGGTTTGGGGGCGAGGGAAGCTTTCTTT
16,TRBV30,TRBJ2-3,.,TRBD1,CAWSHDRGGFTDTQYF,TGTGCCTGGAGTCACGACAGGGGTGGGTTCACAGATACGCAGTATTTT
13,TRBV6-1,TRBJ2-2,.,.,CASSATRTGELFF,TGTGCCAGCAGTGCGACTAGGACCGGGGAGCTGTTTTTT
14,TRBV2,TRBJ2-2,.,.,CASRGGVLAGELFF,TGTGCCAGCAGGGGGGGAGTTTTAGCCGGGGAGCTGTTTTTT
14,TRBV16,TRBJ2-7,.,TRBD1,CASSQLGGLGEQYF,TGTGCCAGCAGCCAACTAGGGGGCCTGGGGGAGCAGTACTTC
15,TRBV6-6,TRBJ2-1,.,.,CASSYSAISYNEQFF,TGTGCCAGCAGTTACTCCGCGATATCCTACAATGAGCAGTTCTTC
14,TRBV7-6,TRBJ2-1,.,.,CASSSDLGDAEQFF,TGTGCCAGCAGCTCCGACTTGGGGGATGCTGAGCAGTTCTTC
13,TRBV7-3,TRBJ1-1,.,.,CASSWDTNTEAFF,TGTGCCAGCAGCTGGGACACGAACACTGAAGCTTTCTTT
13,TRBV5-4,TRBJ2-2,.,.,CASARGDTGELFF,TGTGCCAGCGCGCGGGGCGACACCGGGGAGCTGTTTTTT
15,TRBV11-2,TRBJ2-1,.,TRBD2,CASSLEASGTHEQFF,TGTGCCAGCAGCTTAGAGGCTAGCGGGACTCATGAGCAGTTCTTC
12,TRBV10-3,TRBJ1-2,.,.,CAISETRGLYTF,TGTGCCATCAGTGAGACGCGGGGATTGTACACCTTC
15,TRBV19,TRBJ1-4,.,.,CASSLTGTYNEKLFF,TGTGCCAGTAGTCTCACCGGGACTTATAATGAAAAACTGTTTTTT
16,TRBV5-1,TRBJ2-1,once,TRBD2,CASSLGSLAGANEQFF,TGCGCCAGCAGCTTGGGGTCACTAGCGGGAGCCAATGAGCAGTTCTTC
14,TRBV14,TRBJ1-6,.,.,CASSQDRHPAPLHF,TGTGCCAGCAGCCAAGATCGACACCCGGCACCCCTCCACTTT
16,TRBV7-9,TRBJ1-2,.,.,CASSLVTGSSNYGYTF,TGTGCCAGCAGCTTAGTTACAGGGAGTTCTAACTATGGCTACACCTTC
12,TRBV7-9,TRBJ1-6,.,.,CASSRDKSPLHF,TGTGCCAGCAGCCGGGATAAGTCACCCCTCCACTTT
15,TRBV4-1,TRBJ1-2,once,TRBD1,CASSPRDRGNYGYTF,TGCGCCAGCAGCCCCAGGGACAGGGGGAACTATGGCTACACCTTC
13,TRBV6-1,TRBJ1-1,.,TRBD1,CASSEERGQTAFF,TGTGCCAGCAGTGAAGAAAGGGGGCAAACGGCTTTCTTT
17,TRBV7-8,TRBJ2-7,.,.,CASSFNLGHTSTYEQYF,TGTGCCAGCAGCTTTAATCTGGGACATACTTCAACCTACGAGCAGTACTTC
12,TRBV28,TRBJ2-7,.,TRBD1,CASSRDSYEQYF,TGTGCCAGCAGCCGGGACAGCTACGAGCAGTACTTC
16,TRBV9,TRBJ2-1,.,TRBD2,CASSPIAGVHYNEQFF,TGTGCCAGCAGCCCTATAGCGGGAGTTCACTACAATGAGCAGTTCTTC
16,TRBV5-8,TRBJ1-1,.,.,CASSAWVGHGNTEAFF,TGTGCCAGCAGCGCCTGGGTTGGACATGGGAACACTGAAGCTTTCTTT
11,TRBV28,TRBJ2-7,.,.,CASPTRGEQYF,TGTGCCAGCCCTACCCGGGGCGAGCAGTACTTC
15,TRBV29-1,TRBJ2-3,.,.,CSVFIIGDGTDTQYF,TGCAGCGTTTTTATCATAGGGGACGGAACAGATACGCAGTATTTT
13,TRBV27,TRBJ1-2,few,.,CASSSGALYGYTF,TGTGCCAGCAGTAGTGGGGCCCTCTATGGCTACACCTTC
15,TRBV6-6,TRBJ2-1,.,TRBD1,CASSFPGTGYNEQFF,TGTGCCAGCAGTTTCCCCGGGACAGGTTACAATGAGCAGTTCTTC
14,TRBV29-1,TRBJ1-2,.,TRBD1,CSVGPSGGNYGYTF,TGCAGCGTAGGACCCTCAGGGGGTAACTATGGCTACACCTTC
15,TRBV10-3,TRBJ1-2,.,TRBD1,CAISEVGQGAGGYTF,TGTGCCATCAGTGAAGTGGGACAGGGGGCAGGGGGCTACACCTTC
16,TRBV28,TRBJ2-7,.,TRBD2,CASSLSIAGNTYEQYF,TGTGCCAGCAGTTTAAGTATAGCGGGAAATACCTACGAGCAGTACTTC
17,TRBV2,TRBJ2-4,.,TRBD2,CASSSPRLAGEVDIQYF,TGTGCCAGCAGTTCCCCTCGACTAGCGGGGGAGGTAGACATTCAGTACTTC
12,TRBV2,TRBJ2-1,.,TRBD2,CASSGTANEQFF,TGTGCCAGTAGCGGGACTGCCAATGAGCAGTTCTTC
14,TRBV5-1,TRBJ2-1,.,.,CASSGTVSYNEQFF,TGCGCCAGCTCCGGGACGGTCTCCTACAATGAGCAGTTCTTC
16,TRBV7-9,TRBJ2-2,.,.,CASSFRRQLVTGELFF,TGTGCCAGCAGCTTTAGACGACAGCTGGTTACCGGGGAGCTGTTTTTT
16,TRBV7-9,TRBJ1-1,.,.,CASSLDYPRGNTEAFF,TGTGCCAGCAGCTTAGATTATCCTAGGGGGAACACTGAAGCTTTCTTT